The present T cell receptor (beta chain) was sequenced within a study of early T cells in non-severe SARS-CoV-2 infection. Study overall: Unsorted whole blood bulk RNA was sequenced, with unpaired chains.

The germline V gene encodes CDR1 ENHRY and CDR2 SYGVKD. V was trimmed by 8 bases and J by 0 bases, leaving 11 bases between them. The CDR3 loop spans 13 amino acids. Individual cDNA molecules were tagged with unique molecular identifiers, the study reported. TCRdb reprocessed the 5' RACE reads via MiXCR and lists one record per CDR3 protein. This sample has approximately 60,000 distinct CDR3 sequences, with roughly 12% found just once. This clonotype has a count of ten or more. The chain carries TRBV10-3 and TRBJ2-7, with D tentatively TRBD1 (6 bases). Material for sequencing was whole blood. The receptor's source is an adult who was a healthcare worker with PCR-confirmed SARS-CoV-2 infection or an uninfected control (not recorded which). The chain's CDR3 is CAIGQSSSYEQYF. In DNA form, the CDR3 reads TGTGCCATCGGACAGTCTTCCTCCTACGAGCAGTACTTC.